Listed below are T cell receptor beta chains from one sample, sequenced in a study of CD8 T cells in Susac syndrome. TCRdb reprocessed the immunoSEQ multiplex PCR reads with MiXCR, giving one entry per CDR3 protein. The table lists around 150,000 distinct CDR3 sequences, approximately 96% of them singletons. The sequenced sample was CD4+ T cells from PBMCs. Receptors originate from a human donor with Susac syndrome. Each CDR3 is given with its conserved first and last residue. D genes are given only for firm matches. Size is omitted from some rows. Given values are once, few, many or a class for expanded clones.

j_call	cdr3_length	v_call	clone_size	d_call	cdr3_aa	cdr3_nt
TRBJ2-7	13	TRBV5-1	.	TRBD2	CATAPSGRYEQYF	TGCGCCACCGCCCCCAGCGGGAGGTACGAGCAGTACTTC
TRBJ2-3	16	TRBV29-1	.	TRBD1	CSAPSQGATYSDTQYF	TGCAGCGCCCCATCCCAGGGGGCAACATACTCAGATACGCAGTATTTT
TRBJ2-6	15	TRBV19	.	.	CASSTMDSGANVLTF	TGTGCCAGTAGTACGATGGACTCTGGGGCCAACGTCCTGACTTTC
TRBJ2-2	16	TRBV12-3/TRBV12-4	.	TRBD1	CASSPLRDSNTGELFF	TGTGCCAGCAGTCCACTTCGGGACAGCAACACCGGGGAGCTGTTTTTT
TRBJ2-7	15	TRBV28	.	TRBD2	CASSQIAGGYYEQYF	TGTGCCAGCAGTCAGATAGCGGGAGGGTACTACGAGCAGTACTTC
TRBJ1-2	13	TRBV27	.	.	CASSSSGIGGYTF	TGTGCCAGCAGTTCGTCCGGGATCGGTGGCTACACCTTC
TRBJ1-1	12	TRBV5-6	.	.	CASSLLRTEAFF	TGTGCCAGCAGCTTGTTGAGGACTGAAGCTTTCTTT
TRBJ1-2	14	TRBV14	.	TRBD1	CASSHQQGWYGYTF	TGTGCCAGCAGCCACCAACAGGGGTGGTATGGCTACACCTTC
TRBJ2-1	12	TRBV3-1	.	.	CASSNRVNEQFF	TGTGCCAGCAGCAACCGAGTCAATGAGCAGTTCTTC
TRBJ1-2	13	TRBV20-1	.	.	CSASPPPGEGYTF	TGCAGTGCTAGCCCGCCGCCCGGGGAAGGCTACACCTTC
TRBJ1-1	13	TRBV12-3/TRBV12-4	.	.	CASSLEGGTEAFF	TGTGCCAGCAGTTTAGAGGGGGGCACTGAAGCTTTCTTT
TRBJ1-2	14	TRBV27	.	.	CASSPRQAGYGYTF	TGTGCCAGCAGTCCTCGACAGGCGGGCTATGGCTACACCTTC
TRBJ1-1	12	TRBV29-1	.	TRBD1	CSGGDRNTEAFF	TGCAGCGGGGGGGACAGAAACACTGAAGCTTTCTTT
TRBJ2-7	12	TRBV9	.	.	CASSVELGEQYF	TGTGCCAGCAGCGTAGAGCTTGGCGAGCAGTACTTC
TRBJ2-2	16	TRBV5-1	.	.	CASSLGAGSGTGELFF	TGCGCCAGCAGCTTAGGGGCAGGGAGTGGCACCGGGGAGCTGTTTTTT
TRBJ2-3	18	TRBV24-1	.	TRBD1	CATSDLYRPGGNADTQYF	TGTGCCACCAGTGATTTGTACAGGCCAGGGGGCAACGCAGATACGCAGTATTTT
TRBJ1-2	14	TRBV12-3/TRBV12-4	.	.	CASSSTRRDYGYTF	TGTGCCAGCAGTTCCACACGACGGGACTATGGCTACACCTTC
TRBJ2-7	16	TRBV4-1	.	TRBD2	CASSQGLAGVSYEQYF	TGCGCCAGCAGCCAAGGACTAGCGGGAGTCTCCTACGAGCAGTACTTC
TRBJ1-1	12	TRBV27	.	TRBD1	CASSRWGQFAFF	TGTGCCAGCAGCAGATGGGGACAGTTTGCTTTCTTT
TRBJ2-3	19	TRBV5-1	.	TRBD2	CASSQHAGPGASGRVTQYF	TGCGCCAGCAGCCAGCACGCGGGACCCGGGGCTAGCGGGAGAGTTACGCAGTATTTT
TRBJ2-1	20	TRBV20-1	.	TRBD2	CSARPRRPEGGLDSYNEQFF	TGCAGTGCTAGACCGAGGCGCCCCGAGGGGGGACTAGACTCCTACAATGAGCAGTTCTTC
TRBJ1-2	15	TRBV2	.	.	CASSEVGASVKGYTF	TGTGCCAGCAGTGAAGTTGGGGCGTCGGTTAAGGGCTACACCTTC
TRBJ2-3	16	TRBV29-1	.	TRBD2	CSVEASGGAFTDTQYF	TGCAGCGTTGAGGCTAGCGGGGGGGCCTTTACAGATACGCAGTATTTT
TRBJ1-6	15	TRBV6-2/TRBV6-3	.	.	CASSYGIEGRSPLHF	TGTGCCAGCAGTTACGGCATCGAGGGTCGGTCACCCCTCCACTTT
TRBJ2-5	13	TRBV29-1	.	.	CSVDSTQGETQYF	TGCAGCGTTGATAGCACACAGGGAGAGACCCAGTACTTC
TRBJ2-6	13	TRBV10-3	.	.	CAFDFSGANVLTF	TGTGCCTTCGACTTCTCTGGGGCCAACGTCCTGACTTTC
TRBJ2-7	13	TRBV20-1	.	TRBD2	CSAKREGGYEQYF	TGCAGTGCTAAACGGGAGGGAGGCTACGAGCAGTACTTC
TRBJ2-7	14	TRBV20-1	.	.	CSAREWQSSYEQYF	TGCAGTGCTAGAGAGTGGCAGAGTTCGTACGAGCAGTACTTC
TRBJ2-7	19	TRBV18	.	.	CASSPLSLQGRNRAYEQYF	TGTGCCAGCTCACCACTATCCCTCCAAGGTCGGAACCGAGCCTACGAGCAGTACTTC
TRBJ2-1	15	TRBV19	.	.	CASSMTGRSYNEQFF	TGTGCCAGTAGTATGACAGGAAGATCCTACAATGAGCAGTTCTTC
TRBJ2-3	16	TRBV7-6	.	TRBD2	CASSLRGTSGTDTQYF	TGTGCCAGCAGCTTACGGGGGACTAGCGGCACAGATACGCAGTATTTT
TRBJ2-7	14	TRBV9	.	.	CASSVEAGPYEQYF	TGTGCCAGCAGCGTAGAAGCAGGGCCCTACGAGCAGTACTTC
TRBJ2-7	15	TRBV25-1	.	TRBD1	CASSATGTGRYEQYF	TGTGCCAGCAGTGCAACCGGGACAGGGAGGTACGAGCAGTACTTC
TRBJ2-3	14	TRBV4-1	.	.	CASSPRLLTDTQYF	TGCGCCAGCAGCCCCAGGTTACTGACAGATACGCAGTATTTT
TRBJ2-6	15	TRBV7-9	.	.	CASSPSVSGANVLTF	TGTGCCAGCAGCCCCTCGGTCTCTGGGGCCAACGTCCTGACTTTC
TRBJ2-1	18	TRBV7-9	.	.	CASKLSIYRVRSYNEQFF	TGTGCCAGCAAACTATCCATTTACAGGGTGCGCTCCTACAATGAGCAGTTCTTC
TRBJ1-5	13	TRBV7-2	.	.	CASSSQVMAAQHF	TGTGCCAGCAGCAGTCAGGTTATGGCCGCGCAGCATTTT
TRBJ1-5	13	TRBV10-3	.	TRBD1	CAGGTGGYQPQHF	TGTGCCGGAGGGACAGGGGGCTATCAGCCCCAGCATTTT
TRBJ2-4	13	TRBV2	few	.	CASQSHPGNIQYF	TGTGCCAGCCAAAGTCACCCCGGAAACATTCAGTACTTC
TRBJ2-1	15	TRBV4-1	.	TRBD2	CASSQRTSGVPEQFF	TGCGCCAGCAGCCAAAGGACTAGCGGGGTACCAGAGCAGTTCTTC
TRBJ1-2	13	TRBV3-1	.	.	CASSQGVGDGYTF	TGTGCCAGCAGCCAAGGAGTAGGGGATGGCTACACCTTC